This TCR beta chain was captured by sequencing in a study of breast tumors, draining lymph nodes, adjacent tissues. This CDR3 is built from 17 residues. V trimming: 5 bases; J trimming: 4 bases; junction bases outside the gene matches: 9. Germline values: CDR1 SGHTA, CDR2 FQGNSA. Samples came from axillary lymph nodes draining the breast cancer. Broader study findings: Data fit most tumor T cells coming from lymph node, expanding in tumor. Tumor T cell lymph node origin was a supported hypothesis, not proven.

From the multiplex PCR reads, TCRdb called clonotypes with MiXCR, one entry per CDR3 protein. The sample carries over 100,000 distinct CDR3 sequences, about 22% recorded once. On this clonotype: Its target is not known. A read error may be the cause here, since a much bigger clone is one base away. The CDR3 ends on some other residue instead of the conserved phenylalanine or tryptophan, so this is likely a read error.

The TCR sequence derives from a female donor with breast cancer. Some clones in this sample may be carry-over from other donors' samples. The sequenced material came from axillary lymph node tissue. J is TRBJ2-2 and V is TRBV7-2; 11 bases are shared with TRBD1. The CDR3 nucleotides read TGTGCCAGCAGCCGAAGGACAGGGGGCGTTTCCACCGGGGAGCTGTTTGTT. It encodes CASSRRTGGVSTGELFV.